One and the same sample provided the 23 T cell receptor beta chains below, sequenced in a study of tumor T cells in aggressive B-cell lymphoma. Some clones are missing from TCRdb's copy, which holds only in-frame ones; the method was immunoSEQ multiplex PCR. There are 4,500 to 5,500 clones in the sample; 94% occur only once, and over 3.5% lies in the top ten. The sequencing sample was made of tumor tissue. Every receptor here comes from an adult with diffuse large B cell lymphoma.

V usage is TRBV11-3 and J usage is TRBJ2-7; D might be TRBD1 (6 bases). The V end was cut by 1 base, the J end by 2 bases, with 18 bases between. This CDR3 region has 17 residues. The germline gives CDR1 SGHNT, CDR2 YENEEA. CDR3 protein: CASSLAAQQGWAYEQYF. CDR3 DNA sequence: TGTGCCAGCAGCTTAGCGGCCCAACAGGGTTGGGCCTACGAGCAGTACTTC.

V is TRBV6-5 and J is TRBJ2-7; weak D call: TRBD1 (6 bases). V was cut by 5 bases and J by 4 bases, with 18 bases left in between. Germline CDR1 reads MNHEY; CDR2 reads SVGAGI. This CDR3 is built from 15 residues. The CDR3 nucleotides read TGTGCCAGCAGTCCAGAAACAGGGTATACGTACGAGCAGTACTTC. It translates to CASSPETGYTYEQYF.

The gene calls are TRBV4-3 and TRBJ2-3, with TRBD2 matching 8 bases. The CDR3 has 14 amino acids. After removal of 5 bases from V and 2 bases from J, the junction contained 3 bases not matched to a gene. CDR1 and CDR2 from the germline V gene are LGHNA and YSLEER. CDR3 region: CASSSLAVTDTQYF. The CDR3 nucleotides read TGCGCCAGCAGCTCACTAGCGGTCACAGATACGCAGTATTTT.

The chain recombines TRBV6-9 with TRBJ1-4; 7 bases map to TRBD1. The germline gives CDR1 MNHGY, CDR2 SVAAGI. The CDR3 spans 16 residues. The J segment lost 3 bases and the V segment lost 7 bases, leaving 11 bases of the junction unmatched. The CDR3 DNA reads TGTGCCAGCACCTCCTCCGGGGACAGCCCTAATGAAAAACTGTTTTTT. Translating gives CASTSSGDSPNEKLFF.

Only a few counts were recorded for this clone. The chain recombines TRBV6-5 with TRBJ1-2; D remains ambiguous. Trimming left V 6 bases short and J 8 bases short, with 10 bases between. CDR1 and CDR2 from the germline V gene are MNHEY and SVGAGI. CDR3 length: 11 amino acids. CDR3 sequence reads: CASRLREGYTF. The CDR3 DNA reads as TGTGCCAGCAGGCTTAGAGAAGGCTACACCTTC.

This chain uses TRBV14 with TRBJ2-5; D is unclear. CDR3 length: 13 residues. Germline V CDR1 and CDR2: SGHDN, FVKESK. V was cut by 2 bases and J by 2 bases, with 6 bases left in between. The CDR3 coding sequence is TGTGCCAGCAGCCAACAGTTACAAGAGACCCAGTACTTC. As protein: CASSQQLQETQYF.

The chain joins TRBV27 to TRBJ1-1; TRBD1 agrees at 7 bases. J lost 4 bases, V lost 7 bases, and 6 bases had no gene match. The CDR3 is made up of 13 amino acids. CDR1 and CDR2 from the germline V gene are MNHEY and SMNVEV (reference sequence). Written as DNA, the CDR3 is TGTGCCAGCAACCCACAGGGGAGCACTGAAGCTTTCTTT. Protein product: CASNPQGSTEAFF.

This chain uses TRBV7-3 with TRBJ1-5; D perhaps matches TRBD1 (5 bases). The CDR3 runs to 13 residues. V was pared by 5 bases and J by 4 bases, with 9 bases between. CDR1 and CDR2 from the germline V gene are SGHTA and FQGTGA. CDR3 loop: CASSRGRNQPQHF. The DNA of the CDR3 is TGTGCCAGCAGCCGGGGGAGGAATCAGCCCCAGCATTTT.

The chain recombines TRBV5-1 with TRBJ2-2; D is unclear. The V gene's germline CDR1 is SGHRS and CDR2 YFSETQ. V gave up 3 bases and J gave up 6 bases, with 18 bases separating them. The CDR3 runs to 16 residues. The CDR3 reads CASSSLGGRLAGELFF. CDR3 sequence (DNA): TGCGCCAGCAGCTCCCTAGGTGGTAGGTTGGCCGGGGAGCTGTTTTTT.

The chain recombines TRBV4-3 with TRBJ1-1; no definite D call. V shed 4 bases and J shed 4 bases, with 13 bases lying between them. The germline gives CDR1 LGHNA, CDR2 YSLEER. The CDR3 has 14 residues. CDR3 region: CASSLYREGTEAFF. CDR3 bases: TGCGCCAGCAGCCTTTACCGGGAGGGCACTGAAGCTTTCTTT.

This clone was picked up one time. V and J are TRBV6-5 and TRBJ2-7, with 7 bases identical to TRBD1. V lost 0 bases, J lost 5 bases, and 4 bases stayed unmatched. From germline, CDR1 is MNHEY and CDR2 SVGAGI. This CDR3 has 14 residues. The CDR3 loop reads CASSYSTGNDEQYF. The CDR3 DNA is TGTGCCAGCAGTTACTCGACAGGGAACGACGAGCAGTACTTC.

The chain employs TRBV7-3 and TRBJ1-5, with unresolved D. Trimming removed 2 bases at V and 5 bases at J, with 10 bases between. CDR1 SGHTA and CDR2 FQGTGA come from the germline V gene. The CDR3 runs 14 residues. The CDR3 coding sequence is TGTGCCAGCAGCTTACTTGGACTATATCAGCCCCAGCATTTT. It encodes CASSLLGLYQPQHF. The full variable domain, with the rest looked up from reference TRBV7-3 and TRBJ1-5, is GAGVSQTPSNKVTEKGKYVELRCDPISGHTALYWYRQSLGQGPEFLIYFQGTGAADDSGLPNDRFFAVRPEGSVSTLKIQRTERGDSAVYLCASSLLGLYQPQHFGDGTRLSIL.

This chain uses TRBV11-2 with TRBJ2-1; TRBD2 agrees at 10 bases. The CDR3 contains 16 residues. The trim removed 5 bases at V and 8 bases at J, leaving 12 bases unmatched. Germline V gene sequence: CDR1 SGHAT, CDR2 FQNNGV. The CDR3 bases are TGTGCCAGCAGCCACACCGGGACTAGCGTTAGACATGAGCAGTTCTTC. Amino acid sequence: CASSHTGTSVRHEQFF.

The rearrangement joins TRBV30 to TRBJ2-1; 7 bases line up with TRBD1. Germline V lookup: CDR1 GTSNPN, CDR2 SVGIG (reference sequence). The length of the CDR3 is 14 residues. V trimming: 3 bases; J trimming: 10 bases; junction bases outside the gene matches: 12. CDR3 sequence (DNA): TGTGCCTGGAGCCGACAGGGCCCGAAAGAAGAGCAGTTCTTC. Its translation: CAWSRQGPKEEQFF.

As DNA, the CDR3 is TGTGCCATCAGTGAGTCGGGGCAGGGTGAGACTGAAGCTTTCTTT. Its protein is CAISESGQGETEAFF. V usage is TRBV10-3 and J usage is TRBJ1-1; possible D gene TRBD1, 5 bases. V lost 0 bases and J lost 5, with 13 bases in between. CDR3 length: 15 residues. In germline, CDR1 is ENHRY, CDR2 SYGVKD.

This chain links TRBV4-1 with TRBJ1-3; 8 bases match TRBD1. The CDR3 spans 17 residues. V shed 4 bases and J 3 bases; nucleotides not matched to a gene: 11. Germline CDR1 MGHRA, CDR2 YSYEKL. CDR3 sequence: CASSPRQGLGVGNTIYF. Written as DNA, the CDR3 is TGCGCCAGCAGCCCACGACAGGGGCTTGGTGTTGGAAACACCATATATTTT.

This sequence joins TRBV13 and TRBJ1-2; D call uncertain. Germline CDR1 is PRHDT and CDR2 is FYEKMQ (reference sequence). Trimming pared 3 bases from V and 13 bases from J, leaving 18 bases between. The CDR3 is made up of 13 amino acids. The CDR3 loop is CASSLRSRPGGTF. The CDR3 coding sequence is TGTGCCAGCAGCTTGAGGAGCCGTCCTGGCGGCACCTTC.

This chain uses TRBV6-5 with TRBJ2-7; a possible D gene is TRBD2 (5 bases). The V gene lost 0 bases and the J gene lost 7 bases, with 16 bases spanning the gap. There are 15 residues in the CDR3. Looked up from germline, CDR1 is MNHEY and CDR2 is SVGAGI. The CDR3 sequence: CASSYSMAGRFEQYF. CDR3 DNA sequence: TGTGCCAGCAGTTACTCGATGGCGGGTCGATTTGAGCAGTACTTC.

The CDR3 DNA follows: TGTGCCAGCAGGGGACTAGCGGGAGTCAAAAACATTCAGTACTTC. Its protein is CASRGLAGVKNIQYF. The V and J genes are TRBV28 and TRBJ2-4; 14 nucleotides match TRBD2. This CDR3 is 15 amino acids long. The junction had 1 base not matched to a gene; V was cut back by 6 bases and J by 3 bases. Germline V gene lookup returns CDR1 MDHEN and CDR2 SYDVKM. The entire variable domain, with the rest obtained from reference TRBV28 and TRBJ2-4, is as follows: DVKVTQSSRYLVKRTGEKVFLECVQDMDHENMFWYRQDPGLGLRLIYFSYDVKMKEKGDIPEGYSVSREKKERFSLILESASTNQTSMYLCASRGLAGVKNIQYFGAGTRLSVL.

The gene calls are TRBV9 and TRBJ2-2; possible D gene TRBD2, 6 bases. Trimming pared 2 bases from V and 7 bases from J, leaving 18 bases between. Germline lookup yields CDR1 SGDLS and CDR2 YYNGEE. CDR3 length equals 16 residues. DNA of the CDR3: TGTGCCAGCAGCGTCGCCGCGGGGTTAAGTGGCGGGGAGCTGTTTTTT. It translates to CASSVAAGLSGGELFF.

A note on this clone: At one of its ends the junction is not consistent with the germline gene, which may arise from a read error. The V call is TRBV7-7, the J call TRBJ2-2; TRBD2 aligns across 7 bases. Per the germline V gene, CDR1 is SSHAT and CDR2 is FNYEAQ (reference sequence). The CDR3 extends over 20 amino acids. The CDR3: CASSFRPLVGAGEFTGELFF. The CDR3 bases are TGTGCTAGCAGCTTTAGGCCCTTAGTAGGCGCGGGGGAATTTACCGGAGAGCTGTTTTTT.

The V gene is TRBV30, the J gene TRBJ1-2; maybe TRBD1 (6 bases). Per the germline V gene, CDR1 is GTSNPN and CDR2 is SVGIG (reference sequence). CDR3 size: 13 residues. Trimming took off 0 bases at V and 7 bases at J, with 12 bases between the two ends. The DNA of the CDR3 is TGTGCCTGGAGTGTACGGGGGGCTGGTGGCTACACCTTC. This sequence encodes CAWSVRGAGGYTF.

CDR3 residues: CASSKKGGGQGDEQYF. The DNA for the CDR3 is TGTGCCAGCAGCAAAAAGGGGGGGGGACAGGGGGACGAGCAGTACTTC. This chain links TRBV5-4 with TRBJ2-7; TRBD1 aligns across 11 bases. CDR1 and CDR2 from the germline V gene are SGHNT and YYREEE (reference sequence). V was clipped by 4 bases and J by 5 bases; unmatched bases: 11. The CDR3 spans 16 residues.